The rows below give T cell receptor beta chains drawn from one sample of a study of early T cells in non-severe SARS-CoV-2 infection. TCRdb processed the 5' RACE reads anew with MiXCR; each CDR3 protein has one entry. This table has fewer than 85,000 distinct CDR3 sequences, over 9% appearing once. The material was whole blood, obtained at baseline. Every receptor here comes from an adult who was a healthcare worker with PCR-confirmed SARS-CoV-2 infection or an uninfected control (not recorded which). CDR3s include the opening cysteine and the closing phenylalanine or tryptophan. Fields, in order: D gene, clone size, V gene, J gene, CDR3 protein, CDR3 DNA. The D gene is left open where the match is weak. The size of a clone is reported for some rows only, either as once, few or many, or as a class for expanded clones.

d_gene: TRBD1
abundance: few
v_gene: TRBV19
j_gene: TRBJ1-5
CDR3aa: CASRGGGSNQPQHF
CDR3nt: TGTGCCAGTAGAGGGGGCGGGAGCAATCAGCCCCAGCATTTT

d_gene: NA
abundance: few
v_gene: TRBV25-1
j_gene: TRBJ1-1
CDR3aa: CASSDDRSTEAFF
CDR3nt: TGTGCCAGCAGCGATGACAGGTCCACTGAAGCTTTCTTT

d_gene: NA
abundance: few
v_gene: TRBV12-3/TRBV12-4
j_gene: TRBJ2-3
CDR3aa: CASSLRGGASGTQYF
CDR3nt: TGTGCCAGCAGTTTAAGGGGGGGGGCTTCTGGTACGCAGTATTTT

d_gene: NA
abundance: few
v_gene: TRBV9
j_gene: TRBJ2-1
CDR3aa: CASSVAGPANEQFF
CDR3nt: TGTGCCAGCAGCGTGGCAGGGCCGGCCAATGAGCAGTTCTTC

d_gene: TRBD2
abundance: few
v_gene: TRBV7-8
j_gene: TRBJ2-1
CDR3aa: CATELAGPNEQFF
CDR3nt: TGTGCCACCGAGCTAGCGGGGCCCAATGAGCAGTTCTTC

d_gene: NA
abundance: few
v_gene: TRBV7-3
j_gene: TRBJ1-1
CDR3aa: CASAKDMNTEAFF
CDR3nt: TGTGCCAGCGCAAAAGACATGAACACTGAAGCTTTCTTT

d_gene: TRBD1
abundance: NA
v_gene: TRBV6-5
j_gene: TRBJ1-6
CDR3aa: CASNRGQANSPLHF
CDR3nt: TGTGCCAGCAACCGGGGACAGGCTAATTCACCCCTCCACTTT

d_gene: TRBD1
abundance: many
v_gene: TRBV29-1
j_gene: TRBJ2-1
CDR3aa: CSVEDRDRGRPNEQFF
CDR3nt: TGCAGCGTTGAAGATCGTGACAGGGGCAGACCCAATGAGCAGTTCTTC

d_gene: TRBD2
abundance: NA
v_gene: TRBV6-4
j_gene: TRBJ2-3
CDR3aa: CASSDSGSGGATDTQYF
CDR3nt: TGTGCCAGCAGTGACTCCGGCAGCGGGGGGGCGACAGATACGCAGTATTTT

d_gene: TRBD1
abundance: many
v_gene: TRBV5-1
j_gene: TRBJ1-5
CDR3aa: CASSPQPGGSNQPQHF
CDR3nt: TGCGCCAGCAGCCCGCAACCAGGGGGGTCAAATCAGCCCCAGCATTTT

d_gene: NA
abundance: NA
v_gene: TRBV5-1
j_gene: TRBJ2-4
CDR3aa: CASSLVGLAKNIQYF
CDR3nt: TGCGCCAGCAGCTTGGTAGGGCTAGCCAAAAACATTCAGTACTTC

d_gene: NA
abundance: many
v_gene: TRBV7-2
j_gene: TRBJ2-3
CDR3aa: CASSFRGDVHTQYF
CDR3nt: TGTGCCAGCAGCTTTCGGGGCGACGTCCATACGCAGTATTTT

d_gene: TRBD2
abundance: NA
v_gene: TRBV11-1
j_gene: TRBJ2-4
CDR3aa: CASSPRALAGGHKNIQYF
CDR3nt: TGTGCCAGCAGCCCCCGGGCCCTAGCGGGGGGACACAAAAACATTCAGTACTTC

d_gene: NA
abundance: NA
v_gene: TRBV18
j_gene: TRBJ1-1
CDR3aa: CASSPQPFTNTEAFF
CDR3nt: TGTGCCAGCTCACCTCAGCCATTTACGAACACTGAAGCTTTCTTT

d_gene: NA
abundance: NA
v_gene: TRBV7-2
j_gene: TRBJ2-5
CDR3aa: CASSFAVQETQYF
CDR3nt: TGTGCCAGCAGCTTCGCAGTTCAAGAGACCCAGTACTTC

d_gene: TRBD1
abundance: NA
v_gene: TRBV18
j_gene: TRBJ1-6
CDR3aa: CASSPQLGDRDSPLHF
CDR3nt: TGTGCCAGCTCACCCCAATTGGGGGACAGAGATTCACCCCTCCACTTT

d_gene: NA
abundance: few
v_gene: TRBV7-2
j_gene: TRBJ1-6
CDR3aa: CASSFLGLYNSPLHF
CDR3nt: TGTGCCAGCAGCTTCCTAGGGCTGTATAATTCACCCCTCCACTTT

d_gene: NA
abundance: few
v_gene: TRBV10-1
j_gene: TRBJ1-5
CDR3aa: CASSVQGNSFNQPQHF
CDR3nt: TGCGCCAGCAGTGTCCAGGGGAATTCTTTCAATCAGCCCCAGCATTTT

d_gene: NA
abundance: many
v_gene: TRBV5-1
j_gene: TRBJ1-1
CDR3aa: CASSFKGQNTEAFF
CDR3nt: TGCGCCAGCAGCTTTAAGGGACAGAACACTGAAGCTTTCTTT

d_gene: NA
abundance: few
v_gene: TRBV29-1
j_gene: TRBJ1-2
CDR3aa: CSVEIQVAGYGYTF
CDR3nt: TGCAGCGTTGAAATACAGGTGGCTGGCTATGGCTACACCTTC